The 9 T cell receptor beta chains given below trace back to one sample, sequenced in a study of T cell repertoires in cytomegalovirus infection. TCRdb called the reads again in MiXCR, with one record for every CDR3 protein. This sample has more than 250,000 distinct CDR3 sequences, with roughly an eighth found just once. Sequenced: PBMCs. These receptors were taken from a human donor in good health (CMV status not recorded). Some clones in this sample may be carry-over from other donors' samples.

This clonotype was seen a handful of times. The V and J genes are TRBV28 and TRBJ2-7; D assignment may be TRBD1 or TRBD2 (5 bases each). CDR1 and CDR2 (germline): MDHEN, SYDVKM. The V end was cut by 5 bases, the J end by 7 bases, with 18 bases between. There are 14 residues in the CDR3. CDR3 region: CASSAGTATGEQYF. The DNA of the CDR3 is TGTGCCAGCAGTGCCGGGACGGCGACGGGAGAGCAGTACTTC.

This clonotype was found a few times. The rearrangement uses TRBV10-1 and TRBJ2-5, with 8 bases that match TRBD2. Germline lookup yields CDR1 WNHNN and CDR2 SYGVQD (reference sequence). The CDR3 has 14 residues. V gave up 2 bases and J gave up 3 bases; unmatched junction bases: 2. The CDR3 DNA sequence: TGCGCCAGCAGTGAGGGAGCGGGAGAAGAGACCCAGTACTTC. Translating it yields CASSEGAGEETQYF.

This clonotype was seen repeatedly, ten times or more. The V and J genes are TRBV7-2 and TRBJ2-2; TRBD1 matches at 7 bases. This CDR3 is built from 14 residues. Germline V gene data show CDR1 as SGHTA and CDR2 as FQGNSA. Germline trimming cut 4 bases from V and 4 bases from J; bases unmatched to any gene: 3. Here the CDR3 reads CASSSGQITGELFF. The DNA for the CDR3 is TGTGCCAGCAGCTCGGGACAGATCACCGGGGAGCTGTTTTTT.

The gene calls are TRBV12-3 or TRBV12-4 and TRBJ2-2, with D possibly matching TRBD1 (6 bases). V was clipped by 7 bases and J by 5 bases, with 17 bases between them. The CDR3 loop spans 15 amino acids. CDR3 sequence (DNA): TGTGCCAGCATCTATCCGGACAGTGGGACCGGGGAGCTGTTTTTT. Protein sequence: CASIYPDSGTGELFF.

This clonotype showed up many times. The junction does not match germline at one end; this may be a read error. The V gene is TRBV7-9, the J gene TRBJ1-1; D might be TRBD1 (6 bases). Germline V gives CDR1 SEHNR, CDR2 FQNEAQ (reference sequence). The CDR3 extends over 15 amino acids. CDR3 coding DNA: TGTGCCAGCAGCTTAGCACAGGGAATGAAGACTGAAGCTTTCTTT. As protein: CASSLAQGMKTEAFF. Supplemented by reference TRBV7-9 and TRBJ1-1, the full variable domain reads DTGVSQNPRHKITKRGQNVTFRCDPISEHNRLYWYRQTLGQGPEFLTYFQNEAQLEKSRLLSDRFSAERPKGSFSTLEIQRTEQGDSAMYLCASSLAQGMKTEAFFGQGTRLTVV.

This clonotype showed up many times. The rearrangement joins TRBV12-3 or TRBV12-4 to TRBJ2-3, with D perhaps TRBD1 (6 bases). CDR3 length: 12 amino acids. V was pared by 5 bases and J by 5 bases, with 8 bases between. The CDR3 DNA sequence: TGTGCCAGCAGTCCCAGGGGAGATACGCAGTATTTT. It is translated as CASSPRGDTQYF.

This clonotype was seen at least ten times. The chain joins TRBV7-9 to TRBJ1-6, with a possible D match to TRBD1 (5 bases). Trimming shortened V by 5 bases and J by 10 bases, and 9 bases separated the two germline ends. This CDR3 contains 12 residues. The germline CDR1 and CDR2 sequences are SEHNR and FQNEAQ (reference sequence). The CDR3 sequence: CASSLRGSPLHF. The CDR3 DNA reads as TGTGCCAGCAGCCTTCGGGGCTCACCCCTCCACTTT.

This clonotype has a count of ten or more. The chain uses TRBV7-9 and TRBJ1-4; no reliable D call. There are 16 residues in the CDR3. The germline gives CDR1 SEHNR, CDR2 FQNEAQ (reference sequence). The germline V and J ends were trimmed by 1 base and 7 bases, with 16 bases remaining between them. CDR3 in amino acids: CASSLEEGSRSEKLFF. The CDR3 bases are TGTGCCAGCAGCTTAGAGGAAGGGTCCAGGAGTGAAAAACTGTTTTTT.

The V gene is TRBV10-3, the J gene TRBJ2-1; a possible D gene is TRBD2 (5 bases). Trimming removed 8 bases at V and 5 bases at J, with 10 bases between. Germline V gene lookup returns CDR1 ENHRY and CDR2 SYGVKD. The CDR3 extends over 12 amino acids. The CDR3 DNA reads TGTGCCATCGCGGGTGTAAACAATGAGCAGTTCTTC. Translated, it gives CAIAGVNNEQFF.